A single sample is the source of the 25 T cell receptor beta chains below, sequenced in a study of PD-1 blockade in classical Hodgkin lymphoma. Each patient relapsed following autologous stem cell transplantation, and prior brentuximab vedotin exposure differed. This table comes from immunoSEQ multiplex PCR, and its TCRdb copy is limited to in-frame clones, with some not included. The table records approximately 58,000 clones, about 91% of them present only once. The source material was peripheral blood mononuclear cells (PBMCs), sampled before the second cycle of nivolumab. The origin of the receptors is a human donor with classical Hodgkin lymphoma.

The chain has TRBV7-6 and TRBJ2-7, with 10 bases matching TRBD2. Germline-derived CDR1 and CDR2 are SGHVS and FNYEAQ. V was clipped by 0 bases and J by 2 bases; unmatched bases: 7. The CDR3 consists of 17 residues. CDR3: CASSLAPGLAGAYEQYF. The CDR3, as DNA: TGTGCCAGCAGCTTAGCGCCAGGGCTAGCGGGAGCCTACGAGCAGTACTTC.

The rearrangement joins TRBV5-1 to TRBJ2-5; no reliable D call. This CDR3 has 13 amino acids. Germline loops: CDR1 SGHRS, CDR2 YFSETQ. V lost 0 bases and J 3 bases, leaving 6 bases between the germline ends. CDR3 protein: CASSLVGEETQYF. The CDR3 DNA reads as TGCGCCAGCAGCTTGGTAGGTGAAGAGACCCAGTACTTC.

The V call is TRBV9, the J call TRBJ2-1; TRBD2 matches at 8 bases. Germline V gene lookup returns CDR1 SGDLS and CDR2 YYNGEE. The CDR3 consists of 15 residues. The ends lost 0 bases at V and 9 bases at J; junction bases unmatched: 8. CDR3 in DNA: TGTGCCAGCAGCGTAGGAGTAGCGGGGTCTTTTGAGCAGTTCTTC. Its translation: CASSVGVAGSFEQFF.

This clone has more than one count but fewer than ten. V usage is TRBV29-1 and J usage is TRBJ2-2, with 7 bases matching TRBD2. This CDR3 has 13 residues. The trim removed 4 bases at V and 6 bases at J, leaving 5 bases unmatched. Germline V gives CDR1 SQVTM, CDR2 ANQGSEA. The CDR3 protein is CSVGTSVPGELFF. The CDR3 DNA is TGCAGCGTTGGGACTAGTGTCCCCGGGGAGCTGTTTTTT.

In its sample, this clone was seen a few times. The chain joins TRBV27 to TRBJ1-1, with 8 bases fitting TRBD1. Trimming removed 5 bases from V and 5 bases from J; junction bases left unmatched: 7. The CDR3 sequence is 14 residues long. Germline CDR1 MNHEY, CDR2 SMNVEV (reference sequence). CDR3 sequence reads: CASSTDRARTEAFF. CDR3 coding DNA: TGTGCCAGCAGTACGGACAGGGCGAGGACTGAAGCTTTCTTT.

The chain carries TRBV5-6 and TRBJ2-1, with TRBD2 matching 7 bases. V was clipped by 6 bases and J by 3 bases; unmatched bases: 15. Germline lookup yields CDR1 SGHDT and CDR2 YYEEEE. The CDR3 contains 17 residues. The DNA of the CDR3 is TGTGCCAGCACCCCGGTCTCTTGGGGGGAGGGCTACAATGAGCAGTTCTTC. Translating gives CASTPVSWGEGYNEQFF.

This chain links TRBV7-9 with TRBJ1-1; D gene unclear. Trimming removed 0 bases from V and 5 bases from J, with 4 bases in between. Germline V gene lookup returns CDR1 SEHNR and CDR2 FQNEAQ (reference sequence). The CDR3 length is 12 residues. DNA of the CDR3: TGTGCCAGCAGCTTAGCGTCTACTGAAGCTTTCTTT. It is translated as CASSLASTEAFF.

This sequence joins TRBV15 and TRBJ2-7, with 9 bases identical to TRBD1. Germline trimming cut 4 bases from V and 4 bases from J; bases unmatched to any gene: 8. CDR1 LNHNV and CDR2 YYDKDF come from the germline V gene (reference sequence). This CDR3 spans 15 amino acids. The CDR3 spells CATSTAGTGLYEQYF. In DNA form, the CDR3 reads TGTGCCACCAGCACCGCCGGGACAGGGTTGTACGAGCAGTACTTC. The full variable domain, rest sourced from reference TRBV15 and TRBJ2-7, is DAMVIQNPRYQVTQFGKPVTLSCSQTLNHNVMYWYQQKSSQAPKLLFHYYDKDFNNEADTPDNFQSRRPNTSFCFLDIRSPGLGDTAMYLCATSTAGTGLYEQYFGPGTRLTVT.

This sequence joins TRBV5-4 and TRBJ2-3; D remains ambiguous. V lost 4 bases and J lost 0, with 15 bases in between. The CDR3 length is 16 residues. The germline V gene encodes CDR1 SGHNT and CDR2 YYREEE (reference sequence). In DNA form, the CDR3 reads TGTGCCAGCAGCACCCGGAGCTTTCTTAGCACAGATACGCAGTATTTT. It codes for CASSTRSFLSTDTQYF.

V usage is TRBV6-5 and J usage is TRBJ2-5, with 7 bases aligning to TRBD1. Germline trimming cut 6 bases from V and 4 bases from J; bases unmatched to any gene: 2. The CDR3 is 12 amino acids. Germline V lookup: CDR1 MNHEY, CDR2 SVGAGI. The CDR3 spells CASSRDRETQYF. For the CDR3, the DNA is TGTGCCAGCAGCCGGGACAGAGAGACCCAGTACTTC.

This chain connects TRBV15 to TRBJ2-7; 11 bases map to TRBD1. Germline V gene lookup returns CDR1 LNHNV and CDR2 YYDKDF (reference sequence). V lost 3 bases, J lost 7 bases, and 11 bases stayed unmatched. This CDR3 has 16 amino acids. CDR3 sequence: CATSRWTGGIPGEQYF. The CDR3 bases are TGTGCCACCAGCAGGTGGACAGGGGGCATTCCTGGAGAGCAGTACTTC.

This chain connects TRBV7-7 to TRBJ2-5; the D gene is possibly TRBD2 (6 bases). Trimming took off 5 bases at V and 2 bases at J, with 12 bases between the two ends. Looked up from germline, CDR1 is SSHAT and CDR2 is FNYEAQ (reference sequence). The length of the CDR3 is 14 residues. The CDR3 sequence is CASSPGLAQETQYF. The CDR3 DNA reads TGTGCCAGCAGCCCGGGACTGGCGCAAGAGACCCAGTACTTC.

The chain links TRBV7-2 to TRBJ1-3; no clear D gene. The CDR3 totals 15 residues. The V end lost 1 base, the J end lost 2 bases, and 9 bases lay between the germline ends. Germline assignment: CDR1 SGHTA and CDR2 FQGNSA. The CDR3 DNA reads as TGTGCCAGCAGCTTAGACGTAGGAACTGGAAACACCATATATTTT. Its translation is CASSLDVGTGNTIYF.

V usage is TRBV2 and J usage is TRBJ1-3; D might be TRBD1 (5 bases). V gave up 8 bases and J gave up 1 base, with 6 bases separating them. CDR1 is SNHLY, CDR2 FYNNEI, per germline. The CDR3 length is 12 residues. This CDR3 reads CASQGSGNTIYF. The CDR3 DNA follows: TGTGCCAGCCAGGGATCTGGAAACACCATATATTTT.

The CDR3 bases are TGTGCCAGCAGTCGGACAGGACCTAATGAGCAGTTCTTC. It translates to CASSRTGPNEQFF. The rearrangement joins TRBV6-1 to TRBJ2-1; TRBD1 aligns across 7 bases. The length of the CDR3 is 13 residues. The J segment lost 7 bases and the V segment lost 5 bases, leaving 5 bases of the junction unmatched. Germline lookup yields CDR1 MNHNS and CDR2 SASEGT.

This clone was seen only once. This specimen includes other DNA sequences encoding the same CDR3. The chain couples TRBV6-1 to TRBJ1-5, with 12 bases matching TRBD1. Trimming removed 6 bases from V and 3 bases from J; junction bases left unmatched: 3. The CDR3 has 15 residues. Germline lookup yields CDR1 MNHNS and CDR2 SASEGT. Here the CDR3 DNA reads TGTGCCAGCAGCGGGACAGGGGGCTTCAATCAGCCCCAGCATTTT. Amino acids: CASSGTGGFNQPQHF.

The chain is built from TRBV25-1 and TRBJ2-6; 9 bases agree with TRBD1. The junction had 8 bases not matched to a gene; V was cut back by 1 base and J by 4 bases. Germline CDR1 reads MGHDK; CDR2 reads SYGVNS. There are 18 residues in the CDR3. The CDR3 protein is CASSESWTGEKGANVLTF. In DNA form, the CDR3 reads TGTGCCAGCAGTGAATCTTGGACAGGGGAGAAAGGGGCCAACGTCCTGACTTTC.

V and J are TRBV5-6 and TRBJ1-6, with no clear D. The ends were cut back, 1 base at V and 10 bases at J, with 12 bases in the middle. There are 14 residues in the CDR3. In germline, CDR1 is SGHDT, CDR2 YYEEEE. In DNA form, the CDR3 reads TGTGCCAGCAGCTTGTCTGGAGGGTGGTCACCCCTCCACTTT. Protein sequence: CASSLSGGWSPLHF.

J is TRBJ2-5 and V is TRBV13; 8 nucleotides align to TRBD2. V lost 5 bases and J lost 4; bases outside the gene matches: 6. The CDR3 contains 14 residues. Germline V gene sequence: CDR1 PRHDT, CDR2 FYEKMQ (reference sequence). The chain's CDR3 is CASSPRGGTETQYF. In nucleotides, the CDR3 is TGTGCCAGCAGCCCCCGGGGGGGGACAGAGACCCAGTACTTC. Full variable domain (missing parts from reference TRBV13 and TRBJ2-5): AAGVIQSPRHLIKEKRETATLKCYPIPRHDTVYWYQQGPGQDPQFLISFYEKMQSDKGSIPDRFSAQQFSDYHSELNMSSLELGDSALYFCASSPRGGTETQYFGPGTRLLVL.

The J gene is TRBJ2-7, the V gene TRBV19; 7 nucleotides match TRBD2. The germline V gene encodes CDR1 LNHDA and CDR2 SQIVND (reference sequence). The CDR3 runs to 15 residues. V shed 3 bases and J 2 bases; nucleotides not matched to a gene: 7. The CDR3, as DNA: TGTGCCAGTAGTATGGGTAGCGGGCTTACCTACGAGCAGTACTTC. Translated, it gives CASSMGSGLTYEQYF.

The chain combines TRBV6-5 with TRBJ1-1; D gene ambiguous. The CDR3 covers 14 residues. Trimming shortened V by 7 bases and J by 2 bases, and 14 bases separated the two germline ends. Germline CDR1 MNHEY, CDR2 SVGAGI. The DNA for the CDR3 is TGTGCCAGCATATTACCGGCGGGCAACACTGAAGCTTTCTTT. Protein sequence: CASILPAGNTEAFF.

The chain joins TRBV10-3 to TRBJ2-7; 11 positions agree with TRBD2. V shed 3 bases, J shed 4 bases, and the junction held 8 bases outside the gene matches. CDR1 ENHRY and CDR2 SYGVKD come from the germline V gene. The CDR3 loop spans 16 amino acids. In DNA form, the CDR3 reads TGTGCCATCAGTGAAGGGAGGACTAGCGGGCGGTACGAGCAGTACTTC. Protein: CAISEGRTSGRYEQYF.

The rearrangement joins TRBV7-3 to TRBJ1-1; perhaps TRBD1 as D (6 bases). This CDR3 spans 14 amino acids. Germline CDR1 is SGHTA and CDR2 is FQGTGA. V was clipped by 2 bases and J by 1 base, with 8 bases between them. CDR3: CASSLGRGNTEAFF. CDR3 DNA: TGTGCCAGCAGCTTAGGCAGGGGGAACACTGAAGCTTTCTTT. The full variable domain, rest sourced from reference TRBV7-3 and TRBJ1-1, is GAGVSQTPSNKVTEKGKYVELRCDPISGHTALYWYRQSLGQGPEFLIYFQGTGAADDSGLPNDRFFAVRPEGSVSTLKIQRTERGDSAVYLCASSLGRGNTEAFFGQGTRLTVV.

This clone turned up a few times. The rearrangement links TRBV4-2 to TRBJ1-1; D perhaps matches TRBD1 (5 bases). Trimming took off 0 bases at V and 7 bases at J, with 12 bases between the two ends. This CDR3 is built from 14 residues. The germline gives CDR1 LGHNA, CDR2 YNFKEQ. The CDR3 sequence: CASSQDGAGNEAFF. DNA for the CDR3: TGTGCCAGCAGCCAAGACGGGGCAGGGAATGAAGCTTTCTTT.

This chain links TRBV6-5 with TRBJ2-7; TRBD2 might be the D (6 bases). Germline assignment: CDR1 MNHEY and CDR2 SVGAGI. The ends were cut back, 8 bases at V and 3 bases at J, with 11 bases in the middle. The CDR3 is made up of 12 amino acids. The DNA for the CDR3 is TGTGCCAGCGCCCGGCGGGGCTACGAGCAGTACTTC. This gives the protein CASARRGYEQYF.